A selection of T cell receptor beta chains follows, all from one sample in a study of long-term antiretroviral therapy in people with HIV. Produced via immunoSEQ multiplex PCR; TCRdb's table is partial and in-frame only. The sample holds about 48,000 clones, about 88% seen once. The sequencing here drew on unsorted PBMCs, taken 0.8 years after starting antiretroviral therapy. These receptors came from a woman between 18 and 29 years old with HIV. Each CDR3 is given without its conserved first and last residue. Each record gives: V gene, clone size, J gene, CDR3 protein. Part of the rows lack a size; the others show once, few, many or a class for expanded clones.

TRBV7-2	.	TRBJ2-4	ASSLRASGVAKNIQY
TRBV19	.	TRBJ2-5	ASSINLRDRGQETQY
TRBV6-5	.	TRBJ1-1	ASSYSAGYTEAF
TRBV19	.	TRBJ1-5	ASSILGADNSNQPQH
TRBV6-5	few	TRBJ2-1	ASSYQTAFRDEQF
TRBV16	.	TRBJ2-1	ASSLGQYNEQF
TRBV28	.	.	ASRDRGMMRISYEQY
TRBV19	once	TRBJ2-5	ASSYGSRKETQY
TRBV11-2	.	TRBJ1-2	ASRTGAGVLDGYT
TRBV25-1	.	TRBJ2-3	ASSEFRGLTDTQY
TRBV28	.	TRBJ1-5	ASFPHGVSNQPQH
TRBV28	.	TRBJ1-2	ASSPRSGYT
TRBV19	few	TRBJ2-7	ASSYGGAFYEQY
TRBV9	.	TRBJ2-7	ASSVGVTAYEQY
TRBV9	.	TRBJ1-2	ASSVGRYGYT
TRBV5-6	once	TRBJ2-5	ASSLAGTDETQY
TRBV7-3	.	TRBJ2-1	ASSLGRGDEQF